This TCR beta chain was found in a study of cytomegalovirus exposure and HLA in healthy donors. PCR amplification relied on 60 Vbeta primers (plus 13 Jbeta primers). Produced via immunoSEQ multiplex PCR; TCRdb's table is partial and in-frame only. The sample has more than 85,000 clones; over 9.5% are singletons. CDR3 length equals 15 residues. V lost 0 bases to trimming and J lost 1 base, with 8 bases between them. From germline, CDR1 is ENHRY and CDR2 SYGVKD. V gene TRBV10-3 combines with J gene TRBJ2-3; D is ambiguous. Sample: PBMCs. This TCR was sampled from a man aged 40-49 years in good health and CMV-seropositive. CDR3 in DNA: TGTGCCATCAGTGAGTCGACTCCGGGCACAGATACGCAGTATTTT. Protein product: CAISESTPGTDTQYF.